This entry describes one TCR beta chain. The data originate from a study of blood T cell repertoires in COVID-19. Study background: Samples came from the United States, Italy and Spain, spanning acute and convalescent COVID-19.

In the original analysis: Reference gene primer amplification in the assay estimated nucleated cell counts. Here immunoSEQ multiplex PCR was the method, and the copy in TCRdb shows in-frame clones only, minus some. That table furnishes V, J and clone size, whereas the DNA furnished D and trimming. Of 150,000 or so clones listed, 80% are singletons. The sample comprised peripheral blood. The sequence was obtained from a man aged 60-69 years with acute or convalescent COVID-19.

CDR3 amino acids: CASSRQGLSYGYTF. The CDR3 DNA reads TGTGCCAGCAGTCGACAGGGCCTCTCCTATGGCTACACCTTC. The rearrangement uses TRBV27 and TRBJ1-2; the match to TRBD1 covers 7 bases. The V gene end was trimmed by 5 bases and the J gene end by 4 bases; junction bases not matched to a gene: 7. CDR1 is MNHEY, CDR2 SMNVEV, per germline (reference sequence). This CDR3 has 14 amino acids.